The 28 T cell receptor beta chains below were found in one sample sequenced in a study of T cells in Graves' hyperthyroidism and ophthalmopathy. RNA transcripts provided the source from which TCR beta CDR3 regions were amplified. With the HTBI primer set, the TCR CDR3 went through a first round of RT-PCR. TCRdb called the multiplex PCR reads again in MiXCR, with one record for every CDR3 protein. The repertoire holds approximately 150,000 distinct CDR3 sequences, 8% to 9.5% seen once, with roughly a fifth in the top ten. Sequencing was carried out using blood. The receptors were gathered from a woman under 30 with Graves' hyperthyroidism that later progressed to Graves' ophthalmopathy.

Many counts were recorded for this clonotype. V and J are TRBV20-1 and TRBJ2-1, with D perhaps being TRBD1 or TRBD2 (7 bases each). The germline V gene has CDR1 DFQATT and CDR2 SNEGSKA (reference sequence). V was shortened by 6 bases and J by 10 bases, with 22 bases between the two germline ends. The CDR3 has 14 amino acids. The CDR3 sequence is CSAPDRAGVGEQFF. Here the CDR3 DNA reads TGCAGTGCCCCAGACAGGGCGGGAGTAGGAGAGCAGTTCTTC.

The chain is built from TRBV4-1 and TRBJ1-5, with no clear D. CDR1 is MGHRA and CDR2 is YSYEKL in the germline V gene. V was trimmed by 1 base and J by 2 bases, leaving 18 bases between them. CDR3 size: 18 residues. The CDR3 is CASSQGLLGFGGNQPQHF. The CDR3 bases are TGCGCCAGCAGCCAAGGGTTATTGGGGTTTGGGGGCAATCAGCCCCAGCATTTT.

The gene calls are TRBV18 and TRBJ1-3; D gene uncertain. Germline-derived CDR1 and CDR2 are KGHSH and LQKENI. Trimming left V 5 bases short and J 0 bases short, with 8 bases between. CDR3 size: 14 residues. The CDR3: CASSSASSGNTIYF. CDR3 in DNA: TGTGCCAGCTCATCGGCGAGCTCTGGAAACACCATATATTTT.

At least ten counts were recorded for this clonotype. This sequence joins TRBV29-1 and TRBJ2-2; no definite D call. Germline lookup yields CDR1 SQVTM and CDR2 ANQGSEA. The length of the CDR3 is 11 residues. V was trimmed by 3 bases and J by 6 bases, leaving 5 bases between them. The CDR3 DNA reads TGCAGCGTTGACGGGCCCGGGGAGCTGTTTTTT. Its protein product is CSVDGPGELFF.

This clonotype occurred many times. The CDR3 nucleotides are TGCGCCAGCAGCCCGGATGACATTAATAATGAAAAACTGTTTTTT. This codes for CASSPDDINNEKLFF. The chain uses TRBV4-1 and TRBJ1-4, with D unresolved. V was cut by 4 bases and J by 4 bases, with 13 bases left in between. Germline CDR1 MGHRA, CDR2 YSYEKL. This CDR3 has 15 amino acids.

This clonotype was observed many times. This chain joins TRBV5-6 and TRBJ2-7; D gene uncertain. V lost 0 bases and J lost 0, with 7 bases in between. The CDR3 spans 14 residues. Germline loops: CDR1 SGHDT, CDR2 YYEEEE. This CDR3 reads CASSLDRSSYEQYF. The CDR3 nucleotides are TGTGCCAGCAGCTTGGATCGGAGCTCCTACGAGCAGTACTTC.

This clonotype occurred many times. The genes are TRBV6-1 and TRBJ2-1; 8 bases fit TRBD2. V dropped 5 bases and J dropped 4; count of bases not matched to a gene: 7. Germline V lookup: CDR1 MNHNS, CDR2 SASEGT. The CDR3 sequence is 15 residues long. This chain's CDR3 is CASSRGLVGYNEQFF. DNA of the CDR3: TGTGCCAGCAGTAGGGGACTAGTAGGATACAATGAGCAGTTCTTC.

This clonotype was recorded at least ten times. The rearrangement links TRBV7-9 to TRBJ1-3; D gene ambiguous. There are 15 residues in the CDR3. Germline V gene data show CDR1 as SEHNR and CDR2 as FQNEAQ (reference sequence). The V gene lost 5 bases and the J gene lost 0 bases, with 11 bases spanning the gap. CDR3 sequence reads: CASSPRYLSGNTIYF. The CDR3 DNA reads TGTGCCAGCAGCCCACGGTACCTCTCTGGAAACACCATATATTTT.

Concerning this clonotype: A much larger clone differs by one base, so this may be a read error. This rearrangement joins TRBV5-1 to TRBJ2-5; D is uncertain. The CDR3 is 13 residues long. The V gene's germline CDR1 is SGHRS and CDR2 YFSETQ. Trimming left V 6 bases short and J 4 bases short, with 13 bases between. CDR3 DNA: TGCGCCAGCATCCCCCTCCAGACAGAGACCCAGTACTTC. Encoded protein: CASIPLQTETQYF.

The CDR3 sequence is CSARVTDYEQYF. The CDR3 nucleotides are TGCAGTGCTAGAGTCACGGACTACGAGCAGTACTTC. The chain couples TRBV20-1 to TRBJ2-7; D not resolved. The CDR3 length is 12 residues. Germline V gene lookup returns CDR1 DFQATT and CDR2 SNEGSKA (reference sequence). V was clipped by 1 base and J by 3 bases, with 7 bases between them.

The sample holds many counts of this clonotype. The rearrangement links TRBV28 to TRBJ2-5; 15 nucleotides align to TRBD2. J lost 1 base, V lost 4 bases, and 4 bases had no gene match. CDR3 length: 17 residues. Germline V gene sequence: CDR1 MDHEN, CDR2 SYDVKM. The CDR3 nucleotides read TGTGCCAGCAGTTCAGGACTAGCGGGGGGGAGCCAAGAGACCCAGTACTTC. Translating it yields CASSSGLAGGSQETQYF. Full variable domain (missing parts from reference TRBV28 and TRBJ2-5): DVKVTQSSRYLVKRTGEKVFLECVQDMDHENMFWYRQDPGLGLRLIYFSYDVKMKEKGDIPEGYSVSREKKERFSLILESASTNQTSMYLCASSSGLAGGSQETQYFGPGTRLLVL.

CDR3 region: CASSPRGRMYEQYF. The DNA of the CDR3 is TGTGCCAGCTCACCGCGGGGGAGAATGTACGAGCAGTACTTC. The J gene is TRBJ2-7, the V gene TRBV18, with 7 nucleotides matching TRBD2. The germline V gene encodes CDR1 KGHSH and CDR2 LQKENI. This CDR3 region has 14 residues. J gave up 4 bases and V 3 bases, and 6 bases lay outside the gene matches.

This clonotype was seen many times. The genes are TRBV11-3 and TRBJ2-5; D is perhaps TRBD1 or TRBD2 (6 bases each). Germline-derived CDR1 and CDR2 are SGHNT and YENEEA. This CDR3 is built from 13 residues. Trimming pared 1 base from V and 5 bases from J, leaving 8 bases between. CDR3 nucleotides: TGTGCCAGCAGCTTAGTAGGGGGGGAGACCCAGTACTTC. This translates into CASSLVGGETQYF.

Ten or more counts support this clonotype. The chain joins TRBV18 to TRBJ1-3; D gene unclear. Trimming left V 3 bases short and J 0 bases short, with 9 bases between. Germline V CDR1 and CDR2: KGHSH, LQKENI. This CDR3 is 15 amino acids long. CDR3 amino acids: CASSPALSSGNTIYF. CDR3 DNA: TGTGCCAGCTCACCGGCGCTCAGCTCTGGAAACACCATATATTTT.

The sample holds many counts of this clonotype. The chain recombines TRBV3-1 with TRBJ2-7, with D possibly being TRBD1 (5 bases). Trimming pared 0 bases from V and 3 bases from J, leaving 12 bases between. This CDR3 is built from 15 residues. CDR1 is LGHDT and CDR2 is YNNKEL in the germline V gene (reference sequence). The CDR3 sequence: CASSQEMGLNYEQYF. CDR3 coding DNA: TGTGCCAGCAGCCAAGAGATGGGGCTAAACTACGAGCAGTACTTC.

This clonotype was found many times. The rearrangement uses TRBV29-1 and TRBJ1-1; D ambiguous. Trimming removed 7 bases at V and 8 bases at J, with 20 bases between. Germline-derived CDR1 and CDR2 are SQVTM and ANQGSEA. The CDR3 consists of 13 residues. CDR3 nucleotides: TGCAGCGCCCTGACAATAGCCGCACGGGAAGCTTTCTTT. This translates into CSALTIAAREAFF.

This clonotype occurred a few times. The chain combines TRBV11-2 with TRBJ1-5; TRBD1 matches at 7 bases. This CDR3 spans 15 amino acids. From germline, CDR1 is SGHAT and CDR2 FQNNGV. V was clipped by 5 bases and J by 0 bases; unmatched bases: 4. The CDR3 reads CASSRDSNSNQPQHF. The DNA of the CDR3 is TGTGCCAGCAGCCGGGACAGTAATAGCAATCAGCCCCAGCATTTT.

This clonotype appeared many times. J is TRBJ2-7 and V is TRBV20-1; 9 bases line up with TRBD2. Germline loops: CDR1 DFQATT, CDR2 SNEGSKA (reference sequence). Unmatched junction bases numbered 9, after V lost 6 bases and J lost 3 bases. This CDR3 comprises 14 residues. CDR3 DNA: TGCAGTGCGCGTCTTAGCGGGAGTCACTACGAGCAGTACTTC. Amino acids: CSARLSGSHYEQYF.

About this clonotype itself: A read error may explain this, as a much larger clone is one base away. The chain employs TRBV2 and TRBJ2-7; D call uncertain. The germline V gene has CDR1 SNHLY and CDR2 FYNNEI. The CDR3 is made up of 12 amino acids. In DNA, the CDR3 is TGTGCCAGCGGTGAGCTCTTGGCTGTGCAGTACTTC. Protein sequence: CASGELLAVQYF.

This chain joins TRBV20-1 and TRBJ2-1, with D unclear. This CDR3 is built from 13 residues. Germline values: CDR1 DFQATT, CDR2 SNEGSKA (reference sequence). Trimming removed 0 bases at V and 9 bases at J, with 12 bases between. CDR3 nucleotide sequence: TGCAGTGCTAGAGAGCCCTTGGCAGGTGAGCAGTTCTTC. This gives the protein CSAREPLAGEQFF.

A few counts support this clonotype. The chain is built from TRBV12-3 or TRBV12-4 and TRBJ1-2; TRBD1 matches 8 bases. The CDR3 has 15 residues. V lost 2 bases to trimming and J lost 5 bases; unmatched junction nucleotides: 7. CDR3 amino acids: CASSLTQGARYGYTF. As DNA, the CDR3 is TGTGCCAGCAGTTTAACCCAGGGGGCACGGTATGGCTACACCTTC.

This clonotype was detected ten times or more. The CDR3 DNA is TGTGCCAGCAGCCCCTACAAGGGGACAAAGGGCGGCTACACCTTC. Translating it yields CASSPYKGTKGGYTF. V gene TRBV9 combines with J gene TRBJ1-2, with a weak D call TRBD1 (6 bases). The CDR3 runs 15 residues. V was trimmed by 4 bases and J by 8 bases, leaving 21 bases between them. Germline V lookup: CDR1 SGDLS, CDR2 YYNGEE.

Here the CDR3 DNA reads TGTGCCAGCAGCCAAGATGCCGGGAGTGGCTCCTACGAGCAGTACTTC. This sequence encodes CASSQDAGSGSYEQYF. This chain connects TRBV4-2 to TRBJ2-7; a possible D gene is TRBD2 (6 bases). The V gene lost 0 bases and the J gene lost 0 bases, with 12 bases spanning the gap. The germline gives CDR1 LGHNA, CDR2 YNFKEQ. The CDR3 sequence is 16 residues long.

This clonotype appeared many times. This chain uses TRBV24-1 with TRBJ2-2, with 8 bases aligning to TRBD1. Trimming cost V 9 bases and J 7 bases; bases outside gene matches: 6. CDR3 length: 13 amino acids. Germline V gene lookup returns CDR1 KGHDR and CDR2 SFDVKD. In DNA, the CDR3 is TGTGCCACCGCTCAGGGGGCGGGCGGGGAGCTGTTTTTT. It yields the protein CATAQGAGGELFF.

This clonotype has at least ten counts. The rearrangement uses TRBV7-9 and TRBJ2-7; TRBD1 is a possible D gene (6 bases). The CDR3 runs 16 residues. CDR1 is SEHNR, CDR2 FQNEAQ, per germline (reference sequence). V gave up 5 bases and J gave up 3 bases, with 20 bases separating them. Here the CDR3 reads CASSPMAGQHFYEQYF. The CDR3 DNA is TGTGCCAGCAGCCCTATGGCTGGACAGCATTTCTACGAGCAGTACTTC.

The V call is TRBV7-6, the J call TRBJ2-5; D may be TRBD2 (5 bases). Trimming took 5 bases from V and 5 from J, leaving 12 bases between them. The germline V gene encodes CDR1 SGHVS and CDR2 FNYEAQ. This CDR3 region has 13 residues. The CDR3 nucleotides are TGTGCCAGCAGCGAGCGGCTGCTCGAGACCCAGTACTTC. This encodes CASSERLLETQYF.

J is TRBJ2-2 and V is TRBV6-2 or TRBV6-3, with D unresolved. The germline V gene has CDR1 MNHEY and CDR2 SVGEGT. Deletions cut 4 bases from V and 3 bases from J, with 9 bases between. This CDR3 is 14 amino acids long. Here the CDR3 DNA reads TGTGCCAGCAGTTCGAATCGGGACACCGGGGAGCTGTTTTTT. Its translation: CASSSNRDTGELFF.

This clonotype has more than one count but fewer than ten. This chain connects TRBV29-1 to TRBJ2-1, with 7 bases identical to TRBD1. The length of the CDR3 is 16 residues. Germline V gene sequence: CDR1 SQVTM, CDR2 ANQGSEA. The V segment lost 2 bases and the J segment 4 bases; nucleotides outside the gene matches: 11. CDR3 sequence: CSVETSRDRDYNEQFF. The DNA for the CDR3 is TGCAGCGTTGAAACCTCCCGGGACAGAGATTACAATGAGCAGTTCTTC.